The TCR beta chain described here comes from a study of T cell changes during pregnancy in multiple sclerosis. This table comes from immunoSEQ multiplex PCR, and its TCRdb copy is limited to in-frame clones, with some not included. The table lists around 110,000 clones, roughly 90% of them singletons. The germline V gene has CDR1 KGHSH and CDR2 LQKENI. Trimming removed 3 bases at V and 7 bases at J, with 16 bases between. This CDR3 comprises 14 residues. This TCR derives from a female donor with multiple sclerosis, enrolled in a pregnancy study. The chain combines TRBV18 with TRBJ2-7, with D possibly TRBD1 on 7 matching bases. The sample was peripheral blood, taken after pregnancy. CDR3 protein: CASSPAEGAGEQYF. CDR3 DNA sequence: TGTGCCAGCTCACCGGCGGAGGGGGCTGGGGAGCAGTACTTC.